What follows are 10 T cell receptor beta chains derived from one specimen sequenced in a study of vaccination effects on CD4 cells after COVID-19. Measured with immunoSEQ multiplex PCR; TCRdb has only the in-frame clones, and not every one. The repertoire has approximately 74,000 clones, around 79% of them found once; the top ten carry 2.5% to 3%. Ahead of sequencing, the ViraFEST assay grew antigen-specific CD4+ T cells using viral peptide pools. Following a roughly 9-day culture, CD4+ T cells were purified. Each vaccine recipient was nucleocapsid antibody negative and had no prior SARS-CoV-2 infection. Antigen specificity for these receptors is unknown. Material: CD4+ T cells from PBMCs cultured with HCoV-NL63 spike peptides, obtained before COVID-19 vaccination. Receptor source: a human donor who received a COVID-19 vaccine.

The V gene is TRBV19, the J gene TRBJ2-2, with TRBD1 matching 7 bases. CDR1 and CDR2 (germline): LNHDA, SQIVND (reference sequence). The CDR3 is 15 amino acids. The J segment lost 4 bases and the V segment lost 8 bases, leaving 10 bases of the junction unmatched. CDR3 nucleotide sequence: TGTGCCAGTGAGACAGGGTCCCTTATCACCGGGGAGCTGTTTTTT. Residues: CASETGSLITGELFF. The full variable domain, with the rest looked up from reference TRBV19 and TRBJ2-2, is DGGITQSPKYLFRKEGQNVTLSCEQNLNHDAMYWYRQDPGQGLRLIYYSQIVNDFQKGDIAEGYSVSREKKESFPLTVTSAQKNPTAFYLCASETGSLITGELFFGEGSRLTVL.

The chain uses TRBV24-1 and TRBJ2-5; maybe TRBD1 (7 bases). The CDR3 loop spans 15 amino acids. Deletions cut 4 bases from V and 6 bases from J, with 17 bases between. Germline CDR1 reads KGHDR; CDR2 reads SFDVKD. The CDR3, as DNA: TGTGCCACCAGTGACCCCGGACAGGCGGGGAAGACCCAGTACTTC. Its protein product is CATSDPGQAGKTQYF.

The genes are TRBV5-1 and TRBJ2-3, with a tentative D call TRBD1 (5 bases). Trimming cost V 0 bases and J 4 bases, with 9 bases left between them. Germline V gene sequence: CDR1 SGHRS, CDR2 YFSETQ. The CDR3 totals 14 residues. CDR3 sequence reads: CASSLVGHADTQYF. The DNA of the CDR3 is TGCGCCAGCAGCTTGGTAGGACATGCAGATACGCAGTATTTT.

This clone was picked up a small number of times. The V and J genes are TRBV5-4 and TRBJ2-2; D tentatively fits TRBD1 or TRBD2 (5 bases each). The germline V and J ends were trimmed by 3 bases and 6 bases, with 15 bases remaining between them. The CDR3 covers 15 residues. CDR1 and CDR2 (germline): SGHNT, YYREEE (reference sequence). DNA for the CDR3: TGTGCCAGCAGCTCAGCTGGTACGGGGCCCGGGGAGCTGTTTTTT. The encoded protein is CASSSAGTGPGELFF.

The chain combines TRBV5-1 with TRBJ2-2; possibly TRBD1 for D (6 bases). There are 16 residues in the CDR3. Germline V gene sequence: CDR1 SGHRS, CDR2 YFSETQ. Trimming left V 3 bases short and J 4 bases short, with 16 bases between. CDR3 coding DNA: TGCGCCAGCAGCTACGGCGGACAGAGTGGCACCGGGGAGCTGTTTTTT. Amino acids: CASSYGGQSGTGELFF.

The chain has TRBV7-7 and TRBJ2-2, with 9 positions matching TRBD2. This CDR3 contains 17 residues. Germline loops: CDR1 SSHAT, CDR2 FNYEAQ (reference sequence). With 7 bases clipped from V and 4 bases from J, the junction kept 13 bases outside the gene matches. The CDR3 protein is CASTPLSSGGPTGELFF. The CDR3 coding sequence is TGTGCCAGCACCCCACTATCCAGCGGGGGGCCCACCGGGGAGCTGTTTTTT.

The chain combines TRBV10-3 with TRBJ2-5, with 9 bases matching TRBD2. In germline, CDR1 is ENHRY, CDR2 SYGVKD. This CDR3 has 14 residues. Trimming took 6 bases from V and 2 from J; bases not matched to a gene: 4. CDR3 coding DNA: TGTGCCATCAGCCCGGGACTAGCACAAGAGACCCAGTACTTC. Translated: CAISPGLAQETQYF.

This clone came up a few times. The chain links TRBV5-4 to TRBJ1-1; 7 nucleotides match TRBD1. The trim removed 5 bases at V and 1 base at J, leaving 5 bases unmatched. Germline CDR1 SGHNT, CDR2 YYREEE (reference sequence). The CDR3 covers 14 residues. This chain's CDR3 is CASSSWTGNTEAFF. Here the CDR3 DNA reads TGTGCCAGCAGTTCATGGACAGGGAACACTGAAGCTTTCTTT.

This clone appeared a single time. The chain combines TRBV4-1 with TRBJ1-5, with a possible D match to TRBD1 (5 bases). V lost 1 base to trimming and J lost 7 bases, with 14 bases between them. Germline V gene data show CDR1 as MGHRA and CDR2 as YSYEKL. The CDR3 spans 15 residues. The CDR3 DNA is TGCGCCAGCAGCCAAGTTCGCAGGGAAAGACAGCCCCAGCATTTT. As protein: CASSQVRRERQPQHF.

The chain joins TRBV6-5 to TRBJ1-2; TRBD1 matches at 7 bases. This CDR3 is 13 amino acids long. Per the germline V gene, CDR1 is MNHEY and CDR2 is SVGAGI. The V segment lost 6 bases and the J segment 3 bases; nucleotides outside the gene matches: 4. The CDR3 here is CASSPDRDYGYTF. CDR3 DNA sequence: TGTGCCAGCAGCCCCGACAGGGACTATGGCTACACCTTC.